A single sample gave rise to the 20 T cell receptor beta chains below, sequenced in a study of OX40 agonist ivuxolimab in advanced cancers. Profiled with immunoSEQ multiplex PCR; TCRdb holds only in-frame clones, not every one. The data show tens of thousands of clones, with 70% to 80% seen just once and approximately 11% held by the top ten. The sequenced sample was CD4+ or CD8+ T cells sorted from blood, obtained in a trial of the OX40 agonist ivuxolimab. The receptor set was obtained from an adult with an advanced solid tumor such as melanoma, head and neck, liver or kidney cancer.

The chain couples TRBV28 to TRBJ2-7; maybe TRBD1 (6 bases). V was clipped by 8 bases and J by 5 bases, with 28 bases between them. The CDR3 is made up of 17 amino acids. Germline V gene sequence: CDR1 MDHEN, CDR2 SYDVKM. The CDR3 DNA follows: TGTGCCAGCGCCTCGACCATACCCAACCGGGACATTAACGAGCAGTACTTC. Protein sequence: CASASTIPNRDINEQYF.

V is TRBV14 and J is TRBJ2-7; D is uncertain. V was pared by 3 bases and J by 3 bases, with 6 bases between. Germline CDR1 is SGHDN and CDR2 is FVKESK. The CDR3 has 12 amino acids. The CDR3 DNA reads as TGTGCCAGCAGCCATTCAAACTACGAGCAGTACTTC. It yields the protein CASSHSNYEQYF.

This clone was counted only a few times. The V and J genes are TRBV6-5 and TRBJ1-5; D call uncertain. Trimming shortened V by 6 bases and J by 7 bases, and 10 bases separated the two germline ends. CDR3 length: 12 residues. Looked up from germline, CDR1 is MNHEY and CDR2 is SVGAGI. The CDR3 bases are TGTGCCAGCAGCGGCCTCGGACAGCCCCAGCATTTT. This codes for CASSGLGQPQHF.

The CDR3 coding sequence is TGTGCCAGCAGCGTAGCCCCTTGGACAGAATTGAACACTGAAGCTTTCTTT. It specifies CASSVAPWTELNTEAFF. The chain is built from TRBV9 and TRBJ1-1, with D possibly matching TRBD1 (6 bases). The germline V gene encodes CDR1 SGDLS and CDR2 YYNGEE. This CDR3 has 17 residues. Between the trimmed V and J ends, which lost 0 bases and 0 bases, there was a span of 15 bases.

The rearrangement links TRBV10-3 to TRBJ2-2; 10 bases match TRBD2. Germline CDR1 ENHRY, CDR2 SYGVKD. CDR3 length equals 15 residues. Trimming at V came to 3 bases and at J to 3 bases, leaving 1 base not matched to a gene. As DNA, the CDR3 is TGTGCCATCAGTGACACTAGCGGGGACACCGGGGAGCTGTTTTTT. This encodes CAISDTSGDTGELFF.

The genes are TRBV28 and TRBJ2-5; 13 bases align to TRBD2. Germline lookup yields CDR1 MDHEN and CDR2 SYDVKM. This CDR3 spans 17 amino acids. The J segment lost 6 bases and the V segment lost 3 bases, leaving 10 bases of the junction unmatched. The CDR3 is CASSLGLAGSLRKTQYF. The CDR3 coding sequence is TGTGCCAGCAGTTTGGGACTAGCGGGATCTTTAAGAAAGACCCAGTACTTC.

The chain is built from TRBV5-1 and TRBJ2-1, with D possibly being TRBD1 (6 bases). Germline lookup yields CDR1 SGHRS and CDR2 YFSETQ. The CDR3 spans 15 residues. The V end lost 2 bases, the J end lost 1 base, and 10 bases lay between the germline ends. As DNA, the CDR3 is TGCGCCAGCAGCTTCGAACAGGGATCCTACAATGAGCAGTTCTTC. It is translated as CASSFEQGSYNEQFF.

This clone was observed a few times. This chain joins TRBV30 and TRBJ2-7, with TRBD2 as a possible D gene (5 bases). Germline V gene lookup returns CDR1 GTSNPN and CDR2 SVGIG (reference sequence). The CDR3 has 12 amino acids. V was pared by 0 bases and J by 5 bases, with 8 bases between. In DNA form, the CDR3 reads TGTGCCTGGAGTGTCGGACTTAACGAGCAGTACTTC. Residues: CAWSVGLNEQYF.

V and J are TRBV7-3 and TRBJ2-7; a weak D match, TRBD1 (6 bases). With 2 bases removed from V and 0 bases from J, the gap between germline ends came to 11 bases. This CDR3 is 15 amino acids long. The germline gives CDR1 SGHTA, CDR2 FQGTGA. The CDR3 here is CASSLYRASSYEQYF. DNA for the CDR3: TGTGCCAGCAGCTTATACAGGGCTAGCTCCTACGAGCAGTACTTC.

The V gene is TRBV4-3, the J gene TRBJ1-2, with D unresolved. CDR1 LGHNA and CDR2 YSLEER come from the germline V gene. This CDR3 has 13 amino acids. Trimming took 4 bases from V and 0 from J, leaving 6 bases between them. The CDR3 bases are TGCGCCAGCAGCCTAGAGTCTAACTATGGCTACACCTTC. Its translation is CASSLESNYGYTF.

This clone was picked up a small number of times. The chain employs TRBV21-1 and TRBJ2-7; the table's TRBD1 call for D was not verified on the DNA. TRBV21-1 is recorded as a pseudogene. The CDR3 spans 15 residues. DNA for the CDR3: TGTGCCAGCAGCAAGACGACAGGTCCTATGGACGAGCAGTACTTC. Encoded protein: CASSKTTGPMDEQYF.

This chain links TRBV14 with TRBJ1-1; TRBD1 agrees at 7 bases. The CDR3 loop spans 14 amino acids. V lost 4 bases to trimming and J lost 4 bases; unmatched junction nucleotides: 6. Germline values: CDR1 SGHDN, CDR2 FVKESK. CDR3 sequence reads: CASSPTGIRTEAFF. The CDR3 DNA follows: TGTGCCAGCAGCCCGACAGGGATCCGCACTGAAGCTTTCTTT.

This rearrangement joins TRBV2 to TRBJ2-7; 10 positions agree with TRBD1. Germline CDR1 is SNHLY and CDR2 is FYNNEI. With V trimmed by 4 bases and J by 3 bases, 3 bases remained unmatched. The CDR3 is made up of 14 amino acids. The CDR3 here is CASSAGTGDYEQYF. For the CDR3, the DNA is TGTGCCAGCAGTGCCGGGACAGGGGACTACGAGCAGTACTTC.

The V gene is TRBV6-5, the J gene TRBJ1-2; D is possibly TRBD1 (5 bases). The CDR3 contains 12 residues. Trimming stripped 5 bases from V and 5 bases from J, with 9 bases between. Germline loops: CDR1 MNHEY, CDR2 SVGAGI. In DNA form, the CDR3 reads TGTGCCAGCAGTCGGGACGGATATGGCTACACCTTC. This encodes CASSRDGYGYTF.

The chain has TRBV6-5 and TRBJ1-5, with D uncertain. The CDR3 covers 14 residues. In germline, CDR1 is MNHEY, CDR2 SVGAGI. The V gene lost 6 bases and the J gene lost 6 bases, with 15 bases spanning the gap. As DNA, the CDR3 is TGTGCCAGCAGATCCGTCGGACTCACTCAGCCCCAGCATTTT. Amino acids: CASRSVGLTQPQHF.

This rearrangement joins TRBV9 to TRBJ1-1; D is unclear. This CDR3 is 15 amino acids long. The germline V and J ends were trimmed by 0 bases and 1 base, with 10 bases remaining between them. The germline gives CDR1 SGDLS, CDR2 YYNGEE. In DNA, the CDR3 is TGTGCCAGCAGCGTAGGCTCCTCACCGAACACTGAAGCTTTCTTT. This gives the protein CASSVGSSPNTEAFF.

The V and J genes are TRBV5-4 and TRBJ2-7, with 7 bases matching TRBD2. J gave up 1 base and V 4 bases, and 8 bases lay outside the gene matches. The germline gives CDR1 SGHNT, CDR2 YYREEE (reference sequence). The CDR3 has 15 residues. CDR3 loop: CASSTTGLTSYEQYF. CDR3 coding DNA: TGTGCCAGCAGCACCACGGGACTAACATCCTACGAGCAGTACTTC.

The CDR3 bases are TGTGCCAGCAGTTTTAGAGACCGTAACTATGGCTACACCTTC. Translated, it gives CASSFRDRNYGYTF. This rearrangement joins TRBV27 to TRBJ1-2; D uncertain. The CDR3 has 14 residues. V lost 3 bases and J 1 base, leaving 9 bases between the germline ends. Looked up from germline, CDR1 is MNHEY and CDR2 is SMNVEV (reference sequence).

The chain recombines TRBV7-2 with TRBJ2-3; D ambiguous. CDR3 length: 12 residues. V shed 8 bases and J shed 11 bases, with 17 bases lying between them. Germline V gives CDR1 SGHTA, CDR2 FQGNSA. Written as DNA, the CDR3 is TGTGCCAGCCGGACGGACCCATATCAGCAGTATTTT. Translating it yields CASRTDPYQQYF.

V usage is TRBV9 and J usage is TRBJ1-6; D is perhaps TRBD1 (5 bases). CDR1 is SGDLS, CDR2 YYNGEE, per germline. The CDR3 is made up of 17 amino acids. Trimming cost V 0 bases and J 9 bases, with 19 bases left between them. The chain's CDR3 is CASSVDTGTEPGSPLHF. The CDR3 nucleotides read TGTGCCAGCAGCGTAGATACCGGGACGGAGCCGGGTTCACCCCTCCACTTT.